Presented here are 25 T cell receptor beta chains from one specimen sequenced in a study of blood T cell repertoires in COVID-19. Sequencing used immunoSEQ multiplex PCR; TCRdb keeps in-frame clones, though not all of them. Seen here are about 200,000 clones, around 80% observed once, and the top ten hold more than 9%. The sequenced material came from peripheral blood. The receptors stem from an elderly woman with acute or convalescent COVID-19.

V usage is TRBV6-2 or TRBV6-3 and J usage is TRBJ2-7, with a possible D match to TRBD1 (5 bases). Germline V CDR1 and CDR2: MNHEY, SVGEGT. The CDR3 loop spans 17 amino acids. V was trimmed by 2 bases and J by 1 base, leaving 18 bases between them. As DNA, the CDR3 is TGTGCCAGCAGTTACAAAACCTCCTCCCCAGGGTCCTACGAGCAGTACTTC. Translated, it gives CASSYKTSSPGSYEQYF.

This rearrangement joins TRBV23-1 to TRBJ1-4; 7 nucleotides match TRBD1. TRBV23-1 is classed as an ORF, of uncertain function. V gave up 0 bases and J gave up 8 bases; unmatched junction bases: 12. The CDR3 covers 17 residues. DNA for the CDR3: TGCGCCAGCAGTCAATCGGGGGACACAGGGGTAGAAGAAAAACTGTTTTTT. The encoded protein is CASSQSGDTGVEEKLFF.

This clone was counted a few times. This chain connects TRBV6-5 to TRBJ2-6, with D perhaps matching TRBD2 (5 bases). V was trimmed by 8 bases and J by 2 bases, leaving 7 bases between them. CDR3 length: 13 amino acids. Looked up from germline, CDR1 is MNHEY and CDR2 is SVGAGI. The CDR3 protein is CASAGAGANVLTF. CDR3 nucleotide sequence: TGTGCCAGCGCCGGGGCTGGGGCCAACGTCCTGACTTTC.

This chain connects TRBV27 to TRBJ1-1, with a weak D call TRBD1 (5 bases). Trimming took off 6 bases at V and 0 bases at J, with 11 bases between the two ends. Germline CDR1 and CDR2: MNHEY and SMNVEV (reference sequence). CDR3 length: 14 amino acids. The CDR3 bases are TGTGCCAGCAGCCAGACAGTCTTGAACACTGAAGCTTTCTTT. It yields the protein CASSQTVLNTEAFF.

This chain connects TRBV2 to TRBJ2-5; D uncertain. Trimming stripped 3 bases from V and 5 bases from J, with 10 bases between. Germline-derived CDR1 and CDR2 are SNHLY and FYNNEI. The CDR3 loop spans 13 amino acids. The CDR3, as DNA: TGTGCCAGCAGTGATCTCCTACGGGAGACCCAGTACTTC. It is translated as CASSDLLRETQYF.

V is TRBV5-5 and J is TRBJ2-7; 7 nucleotides agree with TRBD2. The CDR3 runs 14 residues. CDR1 SGHKS and CDR2 YYEKEE come from the germline V gene (reference sequence). V trimming: 2 bases; J trimming: 4 bases; junction bases outside the gene matches: 6. The CDR3 region is CASSFGRDSYEQYF. In DNA, the CDR3 is TGTGCCAGCAGCTTTGGGAGGGATTCGTACGAGCAGTACTTC.

The V and J genes are TRBV10-1 and TRBJ2-1; D not certain. The V and J ends lost 2 bases and 0 bases respectively, with 17 bases between them. CDR1 is WNHNN, CDR2 SYGVQD, per germline (reference sequence). The CDR3 totals 18 residues. As DNA, the CDR3 is TGCGCCAGCAGTGAGCCGTGCGGTTCGCTAAGCTCCTACAATGAGCAGTTCTTC. It specifies CASSEPCGSLSSYNEQFF.

V usage is TRBV27 and J usage is TRBJ2-7, with 8 bases identical to TRBD1. This CDR3 is 17 amino acids long. CDR1 is MNHEY and CDR2 is SMNVEV in the germline V gene (reference sequence). Germline trimming cut 5 bases from V and 4 bases from J; bases unmatched to any gene: 16. The CDR3 bases are TGTGCCAGCAGTCCGGGGACAGGCCAAAGAGGATCGTACGAGCAGTACTTC. This gives the protein CASSPGTGQRGSYEQYF.

The chain links TRBV4-2 to TRBJ2-7; 9 bases are shared with TRBD2. The germline V gene has CDR1 LGHNA and CDR2 YNFKEQ. V dropped 0 bases and J dropped 2; count of bases not matched to a gene: 8. CDR3 length equals 17 residues. CDR3 nucleotides: TGTGCCAGCAGCCAAGAGGAGGTAGCGGGAGCCCCCTACGAGCAGTACTTC. This sequence encodes CASSQEEVAGAPYEQYF.

As DNA, the CDR3 is TGCGCCAGCAGCCAATTCTTACTAGCGGGGGCTCACTACGAGCAGTACTTC. Translated: CASSQFLLAGAHYEQYF. The rearrangement uses TRBV4-3 and TRBJ2-7; 11 bases are a match to TRBD2. Losses at the gene ends were 2 bases for V and 3 bases for J; bases not matched to a gene: 9. Per germline, CDR1 LGHNA and CDR2 YSLEER. The CDR3 consists of 17 residues.

This clone was detected once. This chain uses TRBV18 with TRBJ1-3; D is perhaps TRBD1 (5 bases). V lost 1 base, J lost 3 bases, and 10 bases lay in between. The germline V gene has CDR1 KGHSH and CDR2 LQKENI. This CDR3 region has 15 residues. The CDR3 spells CASSPRGVGGNTIYF. The CDR3 nucleotides are TGTGCCAGCTCACCACGGGGGGTCGGTGGAAACACCATATATTTT.

The gene calls are TRBV7-3 and TRBJ2-1, with 9 bases matching TRBD2. V trimming: 5 bases; J trimming: 4 bases; junction bases outside the gene matches: 9. The CDR3 contains 16 residues. CDR1 and CDR2 (germline): SGHTA, FQGTGA. The CDR3 region is CASSPYVGLAYNEQFF. In DNA, the CDR3 is TGTGCCAGCAGCCCTTACGTGGGACTAGCATACAATGAGCAGTTCTTC.

The chain couples TRBV5-1 to TRBJ1-1; possible D gene TRBD1, 6 bases. Trimming took 0 bases from V and 7 from J, leaving 10 bases between them. CDR3 length: 13 amino acids. Per the germline V gene, CDR1 is SGHRS and CDR2 is YFSETQ. The CDR3 coding sequence is TGCGCCAGCAGCTTGGACAGGGCCCGTGAAGCTTTCTTT. This encodes CASSLDRAREAFF.

This clone was seen only a few times. The chain couples TRBV30 to TRBJ1-1; weak D call: TRBD1 (6 bases). Germline assignment: CDR1 GTSNPN and CDR2 SVGIG (reference sequence). The CDR3 is 14 amino acids. V was clipped by 3 bases and J by 5 bases, with 16 bases between them. The CDR3 nucleotides read TGTGCCTGGAGCTACAGGGCGTCGATAACTGAAGCTTTCTTT. Translating gives CAWSYRASITEAFF.

The rearrangement links TRBV12-3 or TRBV12-4 to TRBJ1-1, with 8 bases aligning to TRBD1. The V gene end was trimmed by 6 bases and the J gene end by 4 bases; junction bases not matched to a gene: 1. The CDR3 loop spans 12 amino acids. The CDR3 bases are TGTGCCAGCAGACAGGGGGGCACTGAAGCTTTCTTT. It encodes CASRQGGTEAFF.

The gene calls are TRBV24-1 and TRBJ1-4, with D perhaps TRBD1 (6 bases). Germline lookup yields CDR1 KGHDR and CDR2 SFDVKD. The CDR3 loop spans 15 amino acids. V was pared by 4 bases and J by 3 bases, with 11 bases between. The CDR3 protein is CATSDPGVSNEKLFF. Here the CDR3 DNA reads TGTGCCACCAGTGACCCAGGGGTTTCTAATGAAAAACTGTTTTTT.

The V and J genes are TRBV4-3 and TRBJ2-7; the match to TRBD1 covers 8 bases. In germline, CDR1 is LGHNA, CDR2 YSLEER. The junction had 7 bases not matched to a gene; V was cut back by 0 bases and J by 0 bases. This CDR3 is 17 amino acids long. CDR3 region: CASSQEPGDRGSYEQYF. The CDR3 region has the DNA TGCGCCAGCAGCCAAGAACCCGGCGACAGGGGCTCCTACGAGCAGTACTTC.

J is TRBJ2-7 and V is TRBV10-2, with D maybe TRBD2 (5 bases). CDR1 is WSHSY and CDR2 is SAAADI in the germline V gene. V was pared by 6 bases and J by 5 bases, with 11 bases between. This CDR3 is built from 12 residues. CDR3 nucleotides: TGCGCCAGCAGGGACGGGGAGCACGAGCAGTACTTC. Residues: CASRDGEHEQYF.

This rearrangement joins TRBV19 to TRBJ1-5; D is unresolved. The V gene's germline CDR1 is LNHDA and CDR2 SQIVND (reference sequence). The CDR3 covers 11 residues. V was pared by 5 bases and J by 11 bases, with 10 bases between. The CDR3, as DNA: TGTGCCAGTAGTTTCGACTCGACCCAGCATTTT. The encoded protein is CASSFDSTQHF. Supplemented by reference TRBV19 and TRBJ1-5, the full variable domain reads DGGITQSPKYLFRKEGQNVTLSCEQNLNHDAMYWYRQDPGQGLRLIYYSQIVNDFQKGDIAEGYSVSREKKESFPLTVTSAQKNPTAFYLCASSFDSTQHFGDGTRLSIL.

This clone was seen only once. V is TRBV19 and J is TRBJ2-7, with 7 bases that match TRBD2. Germline V gene lookup returns CDR1 LNHDA and CDR2 SQIVND (reference sequence). V gave up 3 bases and J gave up 2 bases; unmatched junction bases: 4. The CDR3 is 14 residues long. The chain's CDR3 is CASSIRGRAYEQYF. CDR3 nucleotides: TGTGCCAGTAGTATCCGGGGGAGGGCCTACGAGCAGTACTTC.

V gene TRBV4-1 combines with J gene TRBJ2-1; 9 positions match TRBD2. The CDR3 extends over 17 amino acids. Germline V gene data show CDR1 as MGHRA and CDR2 as YSYEKL. Trimming took 4 bases from V and 12 from J; bases not matched to a gene: 19. The CDR3 here is CASSLVHMTRGGAGQFF. The CDR3 DNA is TGCGCCAGCAGCCTTGTTCACATGACTCGCGGGGGGGCGGGGCAGTTCTTC.

V gene TRBV7-9 combines with J gene TRBJ2-5, with TRBD2 identical over 7 bases. J was trimmed by 4 bases and V by 1 base; bases with no gene match: 3. Per germline, CDR1 SEHNR and CDR2 FQNEAQ (reference sequence). This CDR3 is built from 14 residues. The CDR3 is CASSLGGGAETQYF. The DNA for the CDR3 is TGTGCCAGCAGCTTAGGCGGGGGAGCAGAGACCCAGTACTTC.

The chain joins TRBV25-1 to TRBJ1-1; tentatively, D is TRBD1 (6 bases). Looked up from germline, CDR1 is MGHDK and CDR2 is SYGVNS. Trimming cost V 3 bases and J 5 bases, with 16 bases left between them. This CDR3 is 15 amino acids long. In DNA, the CDR3 is TGTGCCAGCAGTGAGGCTTCGGGGGGCGAGACTGAAGCTTTCTTT. It encodes CASSEASGGETEAFF. The variable domain in full, completed from reference TRBV25-1 and TRBJ1-1, reads EADIYQTPRYLVIGTGKKITLECSQTMGHDKMYWYQQDPGMELHLIHYSYGVNSTEKGDLSSESTVSRIRTEHFPLTLESARPSHTSQYLCASSEASGGETEAFFGQGTRLTVV.

The rearrangement uses TRBV18 and TRBJ1-2; 9 bases are a match to TRBD1. This CDR3 contains 14 residues. V was pared by 6 bases and J by 5 bases, with 7 bases of the junction left unmatched. Germline CDR1 and CDR2: KGHSH and LQKENI. The CDR3 nucleotides read TGTGCCAGCTCTCCGGGACAGGGCTCTTATGGCTACACCTTC. It encodes CASSPGQGSYGYTF. Variable domain in full (rest from reference TRBV18 and TRBJ1-2): NAGVMQNPRHLVRRRGQEARLRCSPMKGHSHVYWYRQLPEEGLKFMVYLQKENIIDESGMPKERFSAEFPKEGPSILRIQQVVRGDSAAYFCASSPGQGSYGYTFGSGTRLTVV.

The V call is TRBV28, the J call TRBJ1-5; D might be TRBD1 (6 bases). Per the germline V gene, CDR1 is MDHEN and CDR2 is SYDVKM. Trimming took off 8 bases at V and 3 bases at J, with 11 bases between the two ends. This CDR3 region has 13 residues. The CDR3 reads CASRTDSNQPQHF. The CDR3 coding sequence is TGTGCCAGCCGGACAGACTCCAATCAGCCCCAGCATTTT.